Presented here are 27 T cell receptor beta chains from one specimen sequenced in a study of blood T cells in healthy people across ages. A second PCR, run for about 7 to 11 cycles, used a sample-barcoded 5' primer plus a J-beta primer mix. MiXCR was run by TCRdb on the 5' RACE reads, yielding one entry per CDR3 protein. The sample consists of about 680,000 distinct CDR3 sequences, around 49% of them appearing once. The material sequenced was blood. These receptor sequences come from a woman aged 55-75 years in good health.

This sequence joins TRBV28 and TRBJ1-5; tentative D call: TRBD1 (6 bases). The V end lost 6 bases, the J end lost 4 bases, and 22 bases lay between the germline ends. Per germline, CDR1 MDHEN and CDR2 SYDVKM. CDR3 length: 17 residues. The CDR3 protein is CASSSSGAEPTNQPQHF. DNA of the CDR3: TGTGCCAGCAGCTCTTCAGGGGCCGAGCCCACTAATCAGCCCCAGCATTTT.

CDR3 sequence: CASAGLGAYNEQFF. CDR3 DNA: TGTGCCAGCGCGGGACTAGGGGCATACAATGAGCAGTTCTTC. V is TRBV10-3 and J is TRBJ2-1, with TRBD2 matching 8 bases. CDR3 length: 14 amino acids. CDR1 and CDR2 from the germline V gene are ENHRY and SYGVKD. V trimming: 10 bases; J trimming: 4 bases; junction bases outside the gene matches: 9.

V gene TRBV6-2 or TRBV6-3 combines with J gene TRBJ1-1; no clear D. Per the germline V gene, CDR1 is MNHEY and CDR2 is SVGEGT. V lost 2 bases and J lost 2, with 6 bases in between. The CDR3 consists of 13 residues. CDR3 residues: CASSYDFNTEAFF. CDR3 coding DNA: TGTGCCAGCAGTTACGATTTTAACACTGAAGCTTTCTTT.

This clonotype was observed a few times. The genes are TRBV27 and TRBJ1-2, with 9 bases aligning to TRBD1. The V segment lost 5 bases and the J segment 4 bases; nucleotides outside the gene matches: 5. The germline CDR1 and CDR2 sequences are MNHEY and SMNVEV (reference sequence). The length of the CDR3 is 14 residues. CDR3 in amino acids: CASSVQGAAYGYTF. CDR3 nucleotide sequence: TGTGCCAGCAGTGTACAGGGGGCGGCCTATGGCTACACCTTC.

The rearrangement uses TRBV4-3 and TRBJ2-1; 11 bases are shared with TRBD2. The CDR3 extends over 15 amino acids. Germline V gives CDR1 LGHNA, CDR2 YSLEER. The V gene end was trimmed by 7 bases and the J gene end by 7 bases; junction bases not matched to a gene: 9. In DNA form, the CDR3 reads TGCGCCAGCAACAGAGTAGCGGGAGGGGGTAATGAGCAGTTCTTC. It is translated as CASNRVAGGGNEQFF.

V usage is TRBV12-3 or TRBV12-4 and J usage is TRBJ2-1; D might be TRBD2 (5 bases). This CDR3 is built from 13 residues. The V gene lost 10 bases and the J gene lost 4 bases, with 14 bases spanning the gap. The CDR3 coding sequence is TGTGCCATCCAACTAGTGTTGTACAATGAGCAGTTCTTC. Amino acid sequence: CAIQLVLYNEQFF.

The chain recombines TRBV7-9 with TRBJ2-7, with 11 bases identical to TRBD1. The germline V gene encodes CDR1 SEHNR and CDR2 FQNEAQ (reference sequence). This CDR3 comprises 15 residues. After removal of 1 base from V and 3 bases from J, the junction contained 2 bases not matched to a gene. In DNA, the CDR3 is TGTGCCAGCAGCTTAGGGGACAGGGGGGGCTACGAGCAGTACTTC. Translation: CASSLGDRGGYEQYF.

With respect to this clonotype: Its ends do not fully match the called genes, so a read error is possible. This rearrangement joins TRBV7-8 to TRBJ2-1, with 10 bases fitting TRBD1. The CDR3 extends over 16 amino acids. The germline V gene encodes CDR1 SGHVS and CDR2 FQNEAQ. The CDR3: CANSTPTGGAYNEQFF. CDR3 coding DNA: TGTGCCAACAGCACACCGACAGGGGGCGCCTACAATGAGCAGTTCTTC.

V gene TRBV7-8 combines with J gene TRBJ2-5, with 9 bases identical to TRBD1. Germline values: CDR1 SGHVS, CDR2 FQNEAQ. CDR3 length equals 16 residues. V shed 6 bases and J 3 bases; nucleotides not matched to a gene: 11. Here the CDR3 DNA reads TGTGCCAGCAGTTCCGGACCGGGACAGGGCAAAGAGACCCAGTACTTC. Translating gives CASSSGPGQGKETQYF.

CDR3 region: CAWSGPRAGGYEQYF. In DNA, the CDR3 is TGTGCCTGGAGTGGACCGAGGGCAGGGGGCTACGAGCAGTACTTC. The genes are TRBV30 and TRBJ2-7; TRBD1 aligns across 7 bases. The CDR3 spans 15 residues. The junction had 9 bases not matched to a gene; V was cut back by 1 base and J by 3 bases. CDR1 GTSNPN and CDR2 SVGIG come from the germline V gene (reference sequence).

The rearrangement joins TRBV28 to TRBJ2-4; TRBD2 matches 15 bases. With V trimmed by 8 bases and J by 7 bases, 6 bases remained unmatched. Germline V gene lookup returns CDR1 MDHEN and CDR2 SYDVKM. This CDR3 contains 15 residues. CDR3 sequence: CASRTSGGVQNIQYF. The CDR3 DNA is TGTGCCAGCCGGACTAGCGGGGGGGTGCAGAACATTCAGTACTTC.

V is TRBV3-1 and J is TRBJ2-5, with 7 positions matching TRBD2. With 0 bases clipped from V and 3 bases from J, the junction kept 7 bases outside the gene matches. The CDR3 spans 16 residues. Germline-derived CDR1 and CDR2 are LGHDT and YNNKEL (reference sequence). The CDR3 DNA is TGTGCCAGCAGCCAAGACCCTAGCGGAGGGAAAGAGACCCAGTACTTC. Its translation is CASSQDPSGGKETQYF.

This chain connects TRBV20-1 to TRBJ2-7; TRBD2 matches at 11 bases. J was trimmed by 1 base and V by 0 bases; bases with no gene match: 2. This CDR3 is 15 amino acids long. Per the germline V gene, CDR1 is DFQATT and CDR2 is SNEGSKA (reference sequence). The DNA of the CDR3 is TGCAGTGCTAGAGATATAGCGGGAGGGTCCTACGAGCAGTACTTC. This translates into CSARDIAGGSYEQYF.

The chain uses TRBV25-1 and TRBJ2-5; D is perhaps TRBD1 (6 bases). The CDR3 totals 15 residues. The V end lost 1 base, the J end lost 1 base, and 10 bases lay between the germline ends. The germline V gene has CDR1 MGHDK and CDR2 SYGVNS. This CDR3 reads CASSESDSSQETQYF. CDR3 sequence (DNA): TGTGCCAGCAGTGAATCGGACAGTTCCCAAGAGACCCAGTACTTC.

This clonotype was seen only a few times. This rearrangement joins TRBV15 to TRBJ2-5; D unresolved. The CDR3 is made up of 12 amino acids. Trimming stripped 1 base from V and 6 bases from J, with 6 bases between. Germline-derived CDR1 and CDR2 are LNHNV and YYDKDF (reference sequence). As DNA, the CDR3 is TGTGCCACCAGCAGAGCCCTCCAGACCCAGTACTTC. This sequence encodes CATSRALQTQYF.

The chain joins TRBV4-3 to TRBJ1-6; 7 bases agree with TRBD1. Germline V gene lookup returns CDR1 LGHNA and CDR2 YSLEER. The CDR3 length is 17 residues. J was trimmed by 7 bases and V by 0 bases; bases with no gene match: 9. CDR3 DNA sequence: TGCGCCAGCAGCCAAGAGTGGTCCCGGGACAGAAATTCACCCCTCCACTTT. Encoded protein: CASSQEWSRDRNSPLHF.

This clonotype was detected a few times. A much more abundant neighbour one base away suggests this may be a read error. This chain uses TRBV7-2 with TRBJ2-7; 11 bases match TRBD2. V lost 1 base and J lost 7; bases outside the gene matches: 6. The CDR3 runs 15 residues. Germline V gives CDR1 SGHTA, CDR2 FQGNSA. This chain's CDR3 is CASSLVTSGKNEQYF. The CDR3 bases are TGTGCCAGCAGCTTAGTGACTAGCGGGAAGAATGAGCAGTACTTC.

The gene calls are TRBV29-1 and TRBJ2-5; perhaps TRBD1 as D (5 bases). V was trimmed by 2 bases and J by 11 bases, leaving 27 bases between them. The CDR3 consists of 16 residues. Germline values: CDR1 SQVTM, CDR2 ANQGSEA. CDR3 sequence: CSVENPGQGLSNEQYF. The CDR3 DNA sequence: TGCAGCGTTGAAAACCCCGGGCAGGGATTGTCCAATGAGCAGTACTTC.

The chain uses TRBV29-1 and TRBJ2-3, with D perhaps matching TRBD2 (5 bases). V was cut by 7 bases and J by 6 bases, with 14 bases left in between. The length of the CDR3 is 12 residues. Germline V gives CDR1 SQVTM, CDR2 ANQGSEA. Here the CDR3 reads CSADNPGDTQYF. CDR3 bases: TGCAGCGCCGACAACCCGGGGGATACGCAGTATTTT.

As concerns this clonotype: It may be a read error: a sequence one base away is much more abundant. This chain uses TRBV20-1 with TRBJ2-5, with TRBD1 matching over 9 bases. The DNA end lines up better with TRBJ2-7; the J call may be wrong. Germline CDR1 DFQATT, CDR2 SNEGSKA (reference sequence). This CDR3 has 15 amino acids. Here the CDR3 reads CSAPRTGVARGEQYF. The CDR3 nucleotides read TGCAGTGCTCCAAGGACAGGGGTTGCGCGGGGCGAGCAGTACTTC.

The gene calls are TRBV28 and TRBJ2-7; weak D call: TRBD2 (9 bases). Germline loops: CDR1 MDHEN, CDR2 SYDVKM. The V gene lost 2 bases and the J gene lost 3 bases, with 29 bases spanning the gap. The CDR3 length is 20 residues. CDR3 protein: CASSLIADRGRTSEGYEQYF. DNA for the CDR3: TGTGCCAGCAGTTTAATAGCCGACAGGGGTAGGACTAGCGAAGGCTACGAGCAGTACTTC.

The chain has TRBV9 and TRBJ1-1; D uncertain. This CDR3 comprises 14 residues. V was pared by 2 bases and J by 0 bases, with 8 bases between. Germline V gene sequence: CDR1 SGDLS, CDR2 YYNGEE. The CDR3 sequence: CASSVDPMNTEAFF. DNA for the CDR3: TGTGCCAGCAGCGTCGACCCAATGAACACTGAAGCTTTCTTT.

This clonotype turned up a few times. The chain joins TRBV4-1 to TRBJ1-5, with no clear D. Germline CDR1 MGHRA, CDR2 YSYEKL. There are 15 residues in the CDR3. The ends were cut back, 2 bases at V and 0 bases at J, with 8 bases in the middle. The CDR3 reads CASSQREYSNQPQHF. In DNA, the CDR3 is TGCGCCAGCAGCCAACGGGAATATAGCAATCAGCCCCAGCATTTT.

The rearrangement links TRBV10-3 to TRBJ2-1; TRBD2 matches at 7 bases. Germline V gives CDR1 ENHRY, CDR2 SYGVKD. The J segment lost 6 bases and the V segment lost 0 bases, leaving 5 bases of the junction unmatched. This CDR3 has 15 amino acids. CDR3 loop: CAISESSGGRNEQFF. Written as DNA, the CDR3 is TGTGCCATCAGTGAGTCGTCGGGGGGTCGCAATGAGCAGTTCTTC.

The chain recombines TRBV7-9 with TRBJ2-7; D is ambiguous. The ends were cut back, 1 base at V and 2 bases at J, with 9 bases in the middle. This CDR3 has 14 amino acids. Germline CDR1 SEHNR, CDR2 FQNEAQ (reference sequence). CDR3 protein: CASSLGVLPYEQYF. As DNA, the CDR3 is TGTGCCAGCAGCTTAGGTGTCTTACCCTACGAGCAGTACTTC.

The gene calls are TRBV2 and TRBJ1-6; D gene uncertain. Per the germline V gene, CDR1 is SNHLY and CDR2 is FYNNEI. CDR3 length equals 14 residues. The V end was cut by 5 bases, the J end by 0 bases, with 5 bases between. This CDR3 reads CASSQSSYNSPLHF. The CDR3 bases are TGTGCCAGCAGTCAGAGCTCCTATAATTCACCCCTCCACTTT.

CDR3 in DNA: TGCGCCAGCAGCCAAGAGCTGGGCTTTAGCTCCTACAATGAGTTCTTC. It yields the protein CASSQELGFSSYNEFF. The J gene is TRBJ2-1, the V gene TRBV4-3; D is unclear. Trimming took off 0 bases at V and 14 bases at J, with 23 bases between the two ends. CDR1 and CDR2 from the germline V gene are LGHNA and YSLEER. The CDR3 has 16 residues.